This is a list of T cell receptor beta chains from one sample in a study of identical twins. TCRdb reanalysed the 5' RACE reads using MiXCR and keeps one entry per CDR3 protein. Of approximately 620,000 distinct CDR3 sequences listed, 8% to 9% were seen once; the top ten hold 0.75% to 1%. These sequences were also reported in another study, on yellow fever vaccine responses in identical twins.

The sequencing sample was made of PBMCs. Receptor source: a woman between 18 and 29 years old in good health. Both conserved end residues are part of each CDR3. A D gene is named only where the DNA matches it firmly. Clone size is shown for a subset of rows, as once, few, many or a class of expanded clone.

clone_size: many; v_call: TRBV29-1; j_call: TRBJ1-2; d_call: TRBD1; cdr3_nt: TGCAGCGTTGAACATGTCGAGGACAGGGGGGACTATGGCTACACCTTC; cdr3_aa: CSVEHVEDRGDYGYTF
clone_size: -; v_call: TRBV7-2; j_call: TRBJ2-2; d_call: -; cdr3_nt: TGTGCCAGCAGCCTCGTCCCGGGACATGCCGGGGAGCTGTTTTTT; cdr3_aa: CASSLVPGHAGELFF
clone_size: many; v_call: TRBV20-1; j_call: TRBJ1-5; d_call: -; cdr3_nt: TGCAGTGCCTTAACAGGGATCGGTAATCAGCCCCAGCATTTT; cdr3_aa: CSALTGIGNQPQHF
clone_size: many; v_call: TRBV3-1; j_call: TRBJ1-4; d_call: -; cdr3_nt: TGTGCCAGCAGCCAAGATCGGGGCAGAGCAAATGAAAAACTGTTTTTT; cdr3_aa: CASSQDRGRANEKLFF
clone_size: few; v_call: TRBV9; j_call: TRBJ2-5; d_call: -; cdr3_nt: TGTGCCAGCAGCGTAGTGGATAGCGGTGGAGAGACCCAGTACTTC; cdr3_aa: CASSVVDSGGETQYF
clone_size: -; v_call: TRBV20-1; j_call: TRBJ2-3; d_call: -; cdr3_nt: TGCAGTGCTATTGGTCGCTGGGGGGCGGGCGAGTTGGGAGATACGCAGTATTTT; cdr3_aa: CSAIGRWGAGELGDTQYF
clone_size: -; v_call: TRBV4-1; j_call: TRBJ1-1; d_call: -; cdr3_nt: TGCGCCAGCAGCCTAGGGCCGCGGGGTCTTCCCGGAGCTTTCTTT; cdr3_aa: CASSLGPRGLPGAFF
clone_size: few; v_call: TRBV4-1; j_call: TRBJ2-1; d_call: TRBD2; cdr3_nt: TGCGCCAGCAGTCAACCAGAGCGGGGGGCGGTTCCATACAATGAGCAGTTCTTC; cdr3_aa: CASSQPERGAVPYNEQFF
clone_size: many; v_call: TRBV20-1; j_call: TRBJ2-2; d_call: TRBD2; cdr3_nt: TGCAGTGCTCGGGCATCGACTAGCGGGGGTACTGGGGAGCTGTTTTTT; cdr3_aa: CSARASTSGGTGELFF
clone_size: few; v_call: TRBV20-1; j_call: TRBJ2-3; d_call: -; cdr3_nt: TGCAGTGCCCAGCCCTATGGCGGCGGGTCGACAGATACGCAGTATTTT; cdr3_aa: CSAQPYGGGSTDTQYF
clone_size: many; v_call: TRBV12-3/TRBV12-4; j_call: TRBJ2-1; d_call: -; cdr3_nt: TGTGCCAGCACCTCCGGCCTACAGGGTGAGCAGTTCTTC; cdr3_aa: CASTSGLQGEQFF
clone_size: few; v_call: TRBV10-3; j_call: TRBJ2-1; d_call: -; cdr3_nt: TGTGCCGCAAGAGATCAGGGATCCTACAATGAGCAGTTCTTC; cdr3_aa: CAARDQGSYNEQFF
clone_size: few; v_call: TRBV4-1; j_call: TRBJ2-7; d_call: -; cdr3_nt: TGCGCCAGCAGCCAGGACGGGCCCCCCGGCGCCTACGAGCAGTACTTC; cdr3_aa: CASSQDGPPGAYEQYF
clone_size: many; v_call: TRBV7-2; j_call: TRBJ2-7; d_call: -; cdr3_nt: TGTGCCAGCAGCATGCACTACGAGCAGTACTTC; cdr3_aa: CASSMHYEQYF
clone_size: -; v_call: TRBV5-1; j_call: TRBJ2-3; d_call: -; cdr3_nt: TGCGCCAGCAGCCCAAGGGGGAGGTCAGATACGCAGTATTTT; cdr3_aa: CASSPRGRSDTQYF
clone_size: few; v_call: TRBV28; j_call: TRBJ2-5; d_call: TRBD1; cdr3_nt: TGTGCCAGCAGTTCCGGGACAGGGCCAAGGGAGACCCAGTACTTC; cdr3_aa: CASSSGTGPRETQYF
clone_size: many; v_call: TRBV25-1; j_call: TRBJ2-2; d_call: TRBD1; cdr3_nt: TGTGCCAGCAGTGAACTCGGACAGGGTCCGAACACCGGGGAGCTGTTTTTT; cdr3_aa: CASSELGQGPNTGELFF
clone_size: few; v_call: TRBV6-4; j_call: TRBJ2-2; d_call: -; cdr3_nt: TGTGCCAGCAGCAGGGTGGGACGAGCGAACACCGGGGAGCTGTTTTTT; cdr3_aa: CASSRVGRANTGELFF
clone_size: few; v_call: TRBV6-1; j_call: TRBJ2-1; d_call: -; cdr3_nt: TGTGCCACTGGAACCGGGAGTAGTTCCTACAATGAGCAGTTCTTC; cdr3_aa: CATGTGSSSYNEQFF
clone_size: -; v_call: TRBV20-1; j_call: TRBJ1-1; d_call: -; cdr3_nt: TGCAGTGCTGTGATGAGGAACACTGAAGCTTTCTTT; cdr3_aa: CSAVMRNTEAFF
clone_size: -; v_call: TRBV20-1; j_call: TRBJ2-7; d_call: TRBD2; cdr3_nt: TGCAGTGCCCAGGCACCGGGCCTAGCGGGGTATGAGCAGTACTTC; cdr3_aa: CSAQAPGLAGYEQYF
clone_size: -; v_call: TRBV7-2; j_call: TRBJ1-1; d_call: TRBD1; cdr3_nt: TGTGCCAGCAGTTCACCGGGACAGGGTCTCACTGAAGCTTTCTTT; cdr3_aa: CASSSPGQGLTEAFF
clone_size: few; v_call: TRBV4-1; j_call: TRBJ2-5; d_call: -; cdr3_nt: TGCGCCAGCAGGGGGGCGTCGCTGGAGACCCAGTACTTC; cdr3_aa: CASRGASLETQYF
clone_size: -; v_call: TRBV29-1; j_call: TRBJ1-2; d_call: TRBD1; cdr3_nt: TGCAGCGTAACCCGCGGGACAGACTATGGCTACACCTTC; cdr3_aa: CSVTRGTDYGYTF
clone_size: many; v_call: TRBV29-1; j_call: TRBJ2-2; d_call: TRBD2; cdr3_nt: TGCAGCGTCGCCTCTGGACTAGCGGGGTTGACCGGGGAGCTGTTTTTT; cdr3_aa: CSVASGLAGLTGELFF
clone_size: many; v_call: TRBV7-8; j_call: TRBJ2-2; d_call: -; cdr3_nt: TGTGCCAGCAGCTTAAGCCCCATTTTCCGGGAGCTGTTTTTT; cdr3_aa: CASSLSPIFRELFF
clone_size: few; v_call: TRBV18; j_call: TRBJ2-1; d_call: TRBD1; cdr3_nt: TGTGCCAGCTCACCAAACCCAGGGGGCAATAATGAGCAGTTCTTC; cdr3_aa: CASSPNPGGNNEQFF
clone_size: few; v_call: TRBV4-2; j_call: TRBJ2-2; d_call: -; cdr3_nt: TGTGCCAGCAGCTCAGGTACGAGCGGAGACACGAACACCGGGGAGCTGTTTTTT; cdr3_aa: CASSSGTSGDTNTGELFF
clone_size: many; v_call: TRBV5-1; j_call: TRBJ2-1; d_call: TRBD2; cdr3_nt: TGCGCCAGCCGGACTAGCGGGGATTCCTACAATGAGCAGTTCTTC; cdr3_aa: CASRTSGDSYNEQFF
clone_size: few; v_call: TRBV9; j_call: TRBJ2-7; d_call: -; cdr3_nt: TGTGCCAGCAGCCTAACAGGGAGGGCAGATTACGAGCAGTACTTC; cdr3_aa: CASSLTGRADYEQYF
clone_size: -; v_call: TRBV4-1; j_call: TRBJ2-7; d_call: -; cdr3_nt: TGCGCCAGCAGCCGGGTCCCGGGACAACCTTACGAGCAGTACTTC; cdr3_aa: CASSRVPGQPYEQYF
clone_size: -; v_call: TRBV20-1; j_call: TRBJ2-7; d_call: -; cdr3_nt: TGCAGTGCTAGAGGGCCGCACTCCTACGAGCAGTACTTC; cdr3_aa: CSARGPHSYEQYF
clone_size: -; v_call: TRBV20-1; j_call: TRBJ2-7; d_call: -; cdr3_nt: TGCAGTGCTAGACCCTGGGGGCAGGGTAACTCCTACGAGCAGTACTTC; cdr3_aa: CSARPWGQGNSYEQYF
clone_size: few; v_call: TRBV4-3; j_call: TRBJ2-1; d_call: -; cdr3_nt: TGCGCCAGCAGCCAAGAGGGTCGAGTTTACAATGAGCAGTTCTTC; cdr3_aa: CASSQEGRVYNEQFF
clone_size: many; v_call: TRBV19; j_call: TRBJ2-1; d_call: TRBD2; cdr3_nt: TGTGCCAGTAGAAAGACTAGCGGGGGTTACAATGAGCAGTTCTTC; cdr3_aa: CASRKTSGGYNEQFF
clone_size: few; v_call: TRBV20-1; j_call: TRBJ2-1; d_call: -; cdr3_nt: TGCAGTGCTAGCCGGCCCTCCTACAATGAGCAGTTCTTC; cdr3_aa: CSASRPSYNEQFF
clone_size: many; v_call: TRBV20-1; j_call: TRBJ2-2; d_call: TRBD2; cdr3_nt: TGCAGTGCTAGGTTCCCGGGGACTAGCGGGAGGCTCGGATTGACCGGGGAGCTGTTTTTT; cdr3_aa: CSARFPGTSGRLGLTGELFF
clone_size: many; v_call: TRBV28; j_call: TRBJ2-3; d_call: -; cdr3_nt: TGTGCCAGCAGTTCCTCCGGGATTAGCACAGATACGCAGTATTTT; cdr3_aa: CASSSSGISTDTQYF
clone_size: -; v_call: TRBV20-1; j_call: TRBJ1-4; d_call: TRBD1; cdr3_nt: TGCAGTGCACCCGGGGCAGGGGGTGAAAAACTGTTTTTT; cdr3_aa: CSAPGAGGEKLFF
clone_size: -; v_call: TRBV25-1; j_call: TRBJ1-6; d_call: TRBD1; cdr3_nt: TGTGCCAGCACGCGGGACAGGGGCAATTCACCCCTCCACTTT; cdr3_aa: CASTRDRGNSPLHF
clone_size: few; v_call: TRBV10-2; j_call: TRBJ2-1; d_call: -; cdr3_nt: TGCGCCAGCCCAGAATGGGGGAGCTCCTACAATGAGCAGTTCTTC; cdr3_aa: CASPEWGSSYNEQFF
clone_size: medium-sized; v_call: TRBV4-3; j_call: TRBJ2-2; d_call: TRBD2; cdr3_nt: TGCGCCAGCAGCCAAGAGGCTAGCGGGAGTACCGTGAACACCGGGGAGCTGTTTTTT; cdr3_aa: CASSQEASGSTVNTGELFF
clone_size: many; v_call: TRBV4-1; j_call: TRBJ2-7; d_call: -; cdr3_nt: TGCGCCAGCAGCCAAACATCCTCGAACTACGAGCAGTACTTC; cdr3_aa: CASSQTSSNYEQYF
clone_size: -; v_call: TRBV6-5; j_call: TRBJ2-3; d_call: -; cdr3_nt: TGTGCCAGCCAAATAGGAGGTACGCAGTATTTT; cdr3_aa: CASQIGGTQYF
clone_size: -; v_call: TRBV27; j_call: TRBJ2-6; d_call: -; cdr3_nt: TGTGCCAGCACCTCTAGCGACAACTCTGGGGCCAACGTCCTGACTTTC; cdr3_aa: CASTSSDNSGANVLTF
clone_size: -; v_call: TRBV20-1; j_call: TRBJ1-4; d_call: -; cdr3_nt: TGCAGTGCTAACGCACAGGGCTGGAGTGAAAAACTGTTTTTT; cdr3_aa: CSANAQGWSEKLFF
clone_size: many; v_call: TRBV28; j_call: TRBJ2-1; d_call: TRBD1; cdr3_nt: TGTGCCAGCAGTTTATTTGGGACAGGTTACAATGAGCAGTTCTTC; cdr3_aa: CASSLFGTGYNEQFF
clone_size: many; v_call: TRBV4-2; j_call: TRBJ2-7; d_call: TRBD2; cdr3_nt: TGTGCCAGCAGCCAAGGAGCGGGGGGCTCCTACGAGCAGTACTTC; cdr3_aa: CASSQGAGGSYEQYF
clone_size: -; v_call: TRBV6-2/TRBV6-3; j_call: TRBJ1-1; d_call: -; cdr3_nt: TGTGCCAGCAGTTACTCGAGGGGAGCTTTCTTT; cdr3_aa: CASSYSRGAFF
clone_size: few; v_call: TRBV5-1; j_call: TRBJ2-1; d_call: -; cdr3_nt: TGCGCCAGCAGCTTGGTGTCCGGGAGCGGCAATGAGCAGTTCTTC; cdr3_aa: CASSLVSGSGNEQFF
clone_size: many; v_call: TRBV2; j_call: TRBJ1-1; d_call: -; cdr3_nt: TGTGCCAGCAGCCCCCCGCACGGACTCACTGAAGCTTTCTTT; cdr3_aa: CASSPPHGLTEAFF
clone_size: few; v_call: TRBV5-6; j_call: TRBJ2-4; d_call: -; cdr3_nt: TGTGCCAGCAGCTTGGCCGGGACGGGACTAGCCAAAAACATTCAGTACTTC; cdr3_aa: CASSLAGTGLAKNIQYF
clone_size: -; v_call: TRBV5-1; j_call: TRBJ2-1; d_call: TRBD2; cdr3_nt: TGCGCCAGCAGCTTGCGGGCGGGAGCCACCTACAATGAGCAGTTCTTC; cdr3_aa: CASSLRAGATYNEQFF
clone_size: -; v_call: TRBV7-2; j_call: TRBJ2-7; d_call: -; cdr3_nt: TGTGCCAGCAGCTTAGCGGAGGGGGCCTACGAGCAGTACTTC; cdr3_aa: CASSLAEGAYEQYF
clone_size: -; v_call: TRBV7-6; j_call: TRBJ2-5; d_call: TRBD2; cdr3_nt: TGTGCCAGCATCGCGGGGGGAGAGACCCAGTACTTC; cdr3_aa: CASIAGGETQYF
clone_size: many; v_call: TRBV5-1; j_call: TRBJ2-1; d_call: TRBD1; cdr3_nt: TGCGCCAGCAGCTTGGTAAGGACAGGGGGAAATGAGCAGTTCTTC; cdr3_aa: CASSLVRTGGNEQFF
clone_size: many; v_call: TRBV4-2; j_call: TRBJ1-1; d_call: -; cdr3_nt: TGTGCCAGCAGCCAAGTTCAGGGGCGGGATGAAGCTTTCTTT; cdr3_aa: CASSQVQGRDEAFF
clone_size: few; v_call: TRBV6-6; j_call: TRBJ1-1; d_call: -; cdr3_nt: TGTGCCAGCAGTTTCGGGGTCACTGAAGCTTTCTTT; cdr3_aa: CASSFGVTEAFF
clone_size: -; v_call: TRBV27; j_call: TRBJ2-7; d_call: TRBD2; cdr3_nt: TGTGCCAGCAGTGTACTAGCGGGATCATTGTACGAGCAGTACTTC; cdr3_aa: CASSVLAGSLYEQYF
clone_size: -; v_call: TRBV12-3/TRBV12-4; j_call: TRBJ2-5; d_call: TRBD2; cdr3_nt: TGTGCCATCAGTTTAGAAGGGCCTAGCGGGACCAGTCAAGAGACCCAGTACTTC; cdr3_aa: CAISLEGPSGTSQETQYF